This entry lists 9 T cell receptor beta chains sequenced from one sample in a study of blood T cell repertoires in COVID-19. Clones were sequenced by immunoSEQ multiplex PCR, and TCRdb holds only the in-frame ones, with some missing. The sample records about 200,000 clones, around 84% being singletons. Sequences were obtained from peripheral blood. These receptor sequences come from a man in his 60s with acute or convalescent COVID-19.

The V and J genes are TRBV7-8 and TRBJ2-7; D gene uncertain. V lost 0 bases and J lost 7, with 10 bases in between. The CDR3 is made up of 13 amino acids. Germline V CDR1 and CDR2: SGHVS, FQNEAQ. The CDR3 spells CASSLAFVGEQYF. CDR3 nucleotides: TGTGCCAGCAGCTTAGCCTTTGTCGGGGAGCAGTACTTC.

This rearrangement joins TRBV20-1 to TRBJ2-7, with D possibly matching TRBD1 (6 bases). This CDR3 comprises 11 residues. Trimming took off 5 bases at V and 6 bases at J, with 11 bases between the two ends. Germline V gene data show CDR1 as DFQATT and CDR2 as SNEGSKA (reference sequence). The CDR3 is CSAPQGPEQYF. The CDR3 coding sequence is TGCAGTGCTCCTCAGGGGCCCGAGCAGTACTTC.

The rearrangement joins TRBV15 to TRBJ1-4; TRBD1 aligns across 7 bases. Looked up from germline, CDR1 is LNHNV and CDR2 is YYDKDF (reference sequence). V lost 0 bases and J lost 10; bases outside the gene matches: 5. CDR3 length equals 14 residues. This chain's CDR3 is CATSREGTEGKLFF. CDR3 bases: TGTGCCACCAGCAGAGAGGGGACAGAAGGAAAACTGTTTTTT.

The chain employs TRBV5-1 and TRBJ2-1; TRBD2 matches at 7 bases. V was clipped by 4 bases and J by 1 base; unmatched bases: 2. Per the germline V gene, CDR1 is SGHRS and CDR2 is YFSETQ. This CDR3 contains 14 residues. The CDR3 sequence is CASSPGGSYNEQFF. Written as DNA, the CDR3 is TGCGCCAGCAGCCCCGGGGGGTCCTACAATGAGCAGTTCTTC.

The rearrangement joins TRBV19 to TRBJ2-5, with D possibly TRBD2 on 6 matching bases. Germline V CDR1 and CDR2: LNHDA, SQIVND (reference sequence). The CDR3 consists of 15 residues. Trimming shortened V by 3 bases and J by 4 bases, and 15 bases separated the two germline ends. CDR3 DNA sequence: TGTGCCAGTAGTATCACGCGGGGTGCGGGAGAGACCCAGTACTTC. This translates into CASSITRGAGETQYF. Full variable domain (outside the CDR3, taken from reference TRBV19 and TRBJ2-5): DGGITQSPKYLFRKEGQNVTLSCEQNLNHDAMYWYRQDPGQGLRLIYYSQIVNDFQKGDIAEGYSVSREKKESFPLTVTSAQKNPTAFYLCASSITRGAGETQYFGPGTRLLVL.

The gene calls are TRBV6-2 or TRBV6-3 and TRBJ1-3; 7 bases are a match to TRBD1. Germline CDR1 reads MNHEY; CDR2 reads SVGEGT. V was clipped by 0 bases and J by 2 bases; unmatched bases: 4. This CDR3 has 16 amino acids. CDR3 protein: CASSYSPGQTGNTIYF. The CDR3 DNA reads as TGTGCCAGCAGTTACTCGCCGGGACAGACTGGAAACACCATATATTTT.

The rearrangement joins TRBV10-3 to TRBJ1-5; D is uncertain. There are 13 residues in the CDR3. Germline lookup yields CDR1 ENHRY and CDR2 SYGVKD. Deletions cut 9 bases from V and 2 bases from J, with 11 bases between. CDR3 in amino acids: CAIRGEGNQPQHF. The CDR3 DNA sequence: TGTGCCATAAGAGGAGAGGGCAATCAGCCCCAGCATTTT.

The gene calls are TRBV14 and TRBJ1-6, with D possibly matching TRBD1 (6 bases). With 2 bases removed from V and 9 bases from J, the gap between germline ends came to 8 bases. This CDR3 has 13 amino acids. Germline CDR1 and CDR2: SGHDN and FVKESK. The CDR3 coding sequence is TGTGCCAGCAGCCAAAGGGGGACTTCACCCCTCCACTTT. The encoded protein is CASSQRGTSPLHF.

The V and J genes are TRBV10-1 and TRBJ2-7; 9 nucleotides align to TRBD1. The CDR3 loop spans 11 amino acids. The ends lost 10 bases at V and 7 bases at J; junction bases unmatched: 5. Germline V gene data show CDR1 as WNHNN and CDR2 as SYGVQD (reference sequence). The CDR3 is CATGTGREQYF. For the CDR3, the DNA is TGCGCCACAGGGACAGGGCGAGAGCAGTACTTC.